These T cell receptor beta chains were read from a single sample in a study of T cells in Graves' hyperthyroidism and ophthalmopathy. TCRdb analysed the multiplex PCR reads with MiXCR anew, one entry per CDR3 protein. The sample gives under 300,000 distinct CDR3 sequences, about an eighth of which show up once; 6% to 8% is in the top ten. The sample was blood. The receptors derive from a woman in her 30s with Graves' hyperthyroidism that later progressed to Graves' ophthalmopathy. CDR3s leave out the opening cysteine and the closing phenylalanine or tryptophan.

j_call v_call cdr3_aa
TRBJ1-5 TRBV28 ASSLGEQGQH
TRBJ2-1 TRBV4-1 ASTISPAGMSNEQF
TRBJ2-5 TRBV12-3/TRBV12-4 ASSLNAETQY
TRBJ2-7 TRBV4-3 ASSQVGGRVDEQY
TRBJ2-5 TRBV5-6 ASSLVTGPQETQY
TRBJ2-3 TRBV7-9 ASSLISGSKDTQY
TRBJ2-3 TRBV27 ASSPRLDTQY
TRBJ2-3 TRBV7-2 ASSPLGRDTQY
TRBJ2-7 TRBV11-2 ASSFSFSPSEQY
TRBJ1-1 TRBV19 ASTPVMTGGHTEAF
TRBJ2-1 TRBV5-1 ASSLEGRTYNEQF
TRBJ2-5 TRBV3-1 ASSQVEAQY
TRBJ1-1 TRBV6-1 ASSGQGRGEAF
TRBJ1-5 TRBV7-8 ASSLESGQALRWPQH
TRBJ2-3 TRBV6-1 ASSGTSGRGTDTQY
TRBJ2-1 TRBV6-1 ASRPSGRPYNEQF
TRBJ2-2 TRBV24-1 ATSDTEGQGITGELF
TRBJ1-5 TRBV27 ASSFQGEWGQPQH
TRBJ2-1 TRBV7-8 ASSLGLGDEQF
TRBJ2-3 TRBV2 ASSGLLVEADTQY
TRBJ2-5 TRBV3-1 ASSQQGGETQY
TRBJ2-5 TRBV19 ASSIWTEETQY
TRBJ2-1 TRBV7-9 ASSPQTSGRIDEQF
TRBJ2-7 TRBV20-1 SALSRDGAYEQY
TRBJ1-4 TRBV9 ASSPRTGTGADEKLF
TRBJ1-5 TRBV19 ASSLIPGGPVYSNQPQH